This T cell receptor (beta chain) was documented in a study of vaccination and CD4 T cells after COVID-19. By proportion, this clonotype is medium-sized. Its specificity is not known. The CDR3 has 14 amino acids. The V gene's germline CDR1 is LNHDA and CDR2 SQIVND (reference sequence). Trimming took 3 bases from V and 2 from J; bases not matched to a gene: 1. Once obtained from cultured CD4+ T cells, the DNA was sequenced using the Oncomine TCR Beta short-read assay. In TCRdb, the PCR reads were re-called with MiXCR into one record per CDR3 protein. The sample carries about 4,400 distinct CDR3 sequences, approximately 19% recorded once. Treatment described: roughly 11-day PBMC culture with coronavirus spike peptide pools or control peptides (ViraFEST assay). Once peptide pools had expanded antigen-specific T cells, ViraFEST sequenced TCRs.

The V gene is TRBV19, the J gene TRBJ1-2; 9 bases agree with TRBD1. This receptor was taken from a human donor who had recovered from COVID-19. Sequences were obtained from CD4+ T cells from blood, cultured in vitro. As DNA, the CDR3 is TGTGCCAGTAGTATCGGACAGGGGAACTATGGCTACACCTTC. Translated: CASSIGQGNYGYTF.